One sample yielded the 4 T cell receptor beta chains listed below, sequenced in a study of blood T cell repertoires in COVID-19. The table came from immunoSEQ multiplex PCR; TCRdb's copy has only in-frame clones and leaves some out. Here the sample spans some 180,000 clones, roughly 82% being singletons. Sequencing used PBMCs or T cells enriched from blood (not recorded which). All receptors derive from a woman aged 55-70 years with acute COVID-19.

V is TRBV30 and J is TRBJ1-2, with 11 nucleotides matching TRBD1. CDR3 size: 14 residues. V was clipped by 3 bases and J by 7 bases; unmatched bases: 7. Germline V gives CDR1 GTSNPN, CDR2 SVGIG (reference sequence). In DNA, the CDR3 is TGTGCCTGGAGCGGAGGGGGACAGGGGGGTGGCTACACCTTC. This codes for CAWSGGGQGGGYTF.

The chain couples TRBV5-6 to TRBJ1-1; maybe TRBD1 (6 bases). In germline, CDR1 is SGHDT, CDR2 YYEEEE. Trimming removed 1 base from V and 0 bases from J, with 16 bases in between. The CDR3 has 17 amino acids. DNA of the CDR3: TGTGCCAGCAGCTTGCGAGCAGGACAGTGGGTGAACACTGAAGCTTTCTTT. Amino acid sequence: CASSLRAGQWVNTEAFF.

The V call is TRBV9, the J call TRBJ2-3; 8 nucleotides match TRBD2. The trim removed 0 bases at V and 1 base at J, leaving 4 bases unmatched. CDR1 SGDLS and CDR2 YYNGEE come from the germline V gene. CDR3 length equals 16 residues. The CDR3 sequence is CASSVAPGGGTDTQYF. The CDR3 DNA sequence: TGTGCCAGCAGCGTAGCTCCGGGGGGGGGCACAGATACGCAGTATTTT.

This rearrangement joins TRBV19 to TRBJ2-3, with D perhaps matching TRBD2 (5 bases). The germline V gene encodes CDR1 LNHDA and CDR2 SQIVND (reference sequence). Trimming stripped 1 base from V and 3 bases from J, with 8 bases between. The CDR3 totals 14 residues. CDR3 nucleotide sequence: TGTGCCAGTAGTATAGGAGCGGCGACAGATACGCAGTATTTT. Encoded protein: CASSIGAATDTQYF.